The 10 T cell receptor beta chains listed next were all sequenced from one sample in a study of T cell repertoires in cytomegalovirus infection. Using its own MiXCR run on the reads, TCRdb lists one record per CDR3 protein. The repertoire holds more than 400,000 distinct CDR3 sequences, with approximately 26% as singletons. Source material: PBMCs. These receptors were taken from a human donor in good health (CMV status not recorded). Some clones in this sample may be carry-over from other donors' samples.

The CDR3: CASSLGIRGGTEAFF. Written as DNA, the CDR3 is TGTGCCAGCAGTTTAGGGATCAGGGGTGGGACTGAAGCTTTCTTT. This chain uses TRBV12-3 or TRBV12-4 with TRBJ1-1; a possible D gene is TRBD1 (6 bases). The CDR3 has 15 amino acids. V was clipped by 1 base and J by 5 bases, with 14 bases between them.

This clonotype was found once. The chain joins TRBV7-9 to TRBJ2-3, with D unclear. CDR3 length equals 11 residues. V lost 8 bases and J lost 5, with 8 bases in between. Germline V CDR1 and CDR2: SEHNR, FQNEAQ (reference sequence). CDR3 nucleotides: TGTGCCAGCCTCCGGAGAGATACGCAGTATTTT. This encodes CASLRRDTQYF.

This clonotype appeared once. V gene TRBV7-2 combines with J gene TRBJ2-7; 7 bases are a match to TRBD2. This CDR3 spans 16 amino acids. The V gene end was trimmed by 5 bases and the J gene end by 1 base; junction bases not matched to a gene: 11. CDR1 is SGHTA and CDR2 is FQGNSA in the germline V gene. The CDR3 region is CASSGDRPSGSYEQYF. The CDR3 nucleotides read TGTGCCAGCAGCGGCGACCGTCCTAGCGGTTCCTACGAGCAGTACTTC.

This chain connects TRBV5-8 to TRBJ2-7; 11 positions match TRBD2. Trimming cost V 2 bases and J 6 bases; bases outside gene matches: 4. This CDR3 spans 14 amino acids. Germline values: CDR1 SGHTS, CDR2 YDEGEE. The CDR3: CASSLIAGGVEQYV. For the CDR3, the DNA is TGTGCCAGCAGCTTAATAGCGGGAGGGGTCGAGCAGTACGTC.

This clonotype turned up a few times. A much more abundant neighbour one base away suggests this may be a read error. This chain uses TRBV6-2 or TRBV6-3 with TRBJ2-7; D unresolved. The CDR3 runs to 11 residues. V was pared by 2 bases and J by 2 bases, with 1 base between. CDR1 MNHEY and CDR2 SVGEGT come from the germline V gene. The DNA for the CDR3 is TGTGCCAGCAGTTACGCCTACGAGCAGTACTTC. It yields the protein CASSYAYEQYF.

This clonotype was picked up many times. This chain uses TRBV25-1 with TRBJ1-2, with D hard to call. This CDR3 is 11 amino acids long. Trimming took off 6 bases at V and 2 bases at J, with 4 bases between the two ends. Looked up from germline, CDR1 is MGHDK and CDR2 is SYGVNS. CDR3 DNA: TGTGCCAGCAGCGCGAACTATGGCTACACCTTC. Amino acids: CASSANYGYTF.

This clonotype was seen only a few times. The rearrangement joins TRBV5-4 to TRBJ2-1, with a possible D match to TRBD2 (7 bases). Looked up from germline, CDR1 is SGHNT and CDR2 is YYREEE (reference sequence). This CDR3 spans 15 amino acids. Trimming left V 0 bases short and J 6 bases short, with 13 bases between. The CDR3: CASSLAGGAGNEQFF. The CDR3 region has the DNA TGTGCCAGCAGCTTGGCGGGGGGCGCAGGCAATGAGCAGTTCTTC.

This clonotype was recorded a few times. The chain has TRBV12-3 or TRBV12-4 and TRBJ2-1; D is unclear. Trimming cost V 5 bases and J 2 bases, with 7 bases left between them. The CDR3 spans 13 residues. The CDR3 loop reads CASSGIPYNEQFF. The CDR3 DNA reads TGTGCCAGCAGTGGAATTCCCTACAATGAGCAGTTCTTC.

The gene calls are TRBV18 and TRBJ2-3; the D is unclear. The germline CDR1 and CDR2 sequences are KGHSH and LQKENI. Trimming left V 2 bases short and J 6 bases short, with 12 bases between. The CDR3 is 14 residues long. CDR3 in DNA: TGTGCCAGCTCACCAAGGGCAGAGAGGGATACGCAGTATTTT. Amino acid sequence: CASSPRAERDTQYF.

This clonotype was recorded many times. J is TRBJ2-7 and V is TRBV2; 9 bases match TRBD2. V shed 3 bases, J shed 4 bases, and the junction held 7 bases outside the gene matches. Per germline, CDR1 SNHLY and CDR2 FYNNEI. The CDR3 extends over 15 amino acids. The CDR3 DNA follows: TGTGCCAGCAGTGATGAAGTAGCGGGGGCTTACGAGCAGTACTTC. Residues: CASSDEVAGAYEQYF.